The 20 T cell receptor beta chains reported below all come from one sample, sequenced in a study of shared clonotypes between healthy human individuals. Clones were read by immunoSEQ multiplex PCR, and TCRdb kept only the in-frame ones, dropping some. The sample contains some 2 million clones, roughly 94% of which appear only once. Sequencing was carried out using naive CD4+ T cells sorted from blood. The subset denotes: CD45RA+ positively selected. Receptors were obtained from a man between 18 and 29 years old in good health.

Here the CDR3 DNA reads TGTGCCAGCAGCTTAGGGTACACGGGGTCTGAAGCTTTCTTT. This gives the protein CASSLGYTGSEAFF. This chain links TRBV7-2 with TRBJ1-1, with no clear D. Between the trimmed V and J ends, which lost 1 base and 6 bases, there was a span of 12 bases. The CDR3 runs to 14 residues. From germline, CDR1 is SGHTA and CDR2 FQGNSA.

V and J are TRBV19 and TRBJ1-6; D gene uncertain. V gave up 5 bases and J gave up 8 bases, with 10 bases separating them. The CDR3 is 13 amino acids. In germline, CDR1 is LNHDA, CDR2 SQIVND (reference sequence). CDR3 amino acids: CASSPEEYSPLHF. DNA of the CDR3: TGTGCCAGTAGTCCAGAAGAATATTCACCCCTCCACTTT.

About this clone: A junction boundary mismatches the germline segment, possibly from a read error. V gene TRBV5-1 combines with J gene TRBJ2-3; TRBD1 is a possible D gene (6 bases). The germline CDR1 and CDR2 sequences are SGHRS and YFSETQ. The length of the CDR3 is 12 residues. CDR3 nucleotide sequence: TGCGCCTGCAGCTTGACAGGCGATACGCAGTATTTT. Its translation is CACSLTGDTQYF.

This chain connects TRBV5-1 to TRBJ1-4, with D possibly TRBD1 on 5 matching bases. CDR3 length equals 14 residues. The V gene lost 6 bases and the J gene lost 7 bases, with 16 bases spanning the gap. Germline CDR1 reads SGHRS; CDR2 reads YFSETQ. Written as DNA, the CDR3 is TGCGCCAGCAAGCTTTGGGAGGGGCTTGAAAAACTGTTTTTT. Protein product: CASKLWEGLEKLFF.

The chain combines TRBV2 with TRBJ2-7; D tentatively fits TRBD1 or TRBD2 (5 bases each). CDR3 size: 15 residues. The germline V gene has CDR1 SNHLY and CDR2 FYNNEI. Trimming took 6 bases from V and 3 from J, leaving 18 bases between them. This CDR3 is CASSPDPGTGYEQYF. The CDR3 DNA follows: TGTGCCAGCAGCCCGGATCCCGGGACCGGCTACGAGCAGTACTTC.

As concerns this clone: Other DNA sequences from this sample encode an identical CDR3 as well. V and J are TRBV5-1 and TRBJ1-3; D remains ambiguous. This CDR3 is 14 amino acids long. CDR1 is SGHRS, CDR2 YFSETQ, per germline. Trimming removed 0 bases at V and 3 bases at J, with 7 bases between. The CDR3 sequence: CASSLGGFGNTIYF. The CDR3 region has the DNA TGCGCCAGCAGCTTGGGAGGGTTTGGAAACACCATATATTTT.

The chain links TRBV5-8 to TRBJ1-1; D gene uncertain. CDR3 length equals 15 residues. From germline, CDR1 is SGHTS and CDR2 YDEGEE. Trimming left V 2 bases short and J 0 bases short, with 11 bases between. This CDR3 is CASSFPPAMNTEAFF. The CDR3 nucleotides read TGTGCCAGCAGCTTCCCCCCGGCGATGAACACTGAAGCTTTCTTT. The full variable domain, its missing parts supplied by reference TRBV5-8 and TRBJ1-1, is EAGVTQSPTHLIKTRGQQATLRCSPISGHTSVYWYQQALGLGLQFLLWYDEGEERNRGNFPPRFSGRQFPNYSSELNVNALELEDSALYLCASSFPPAMNTEAFFGQGTRLTVV.

The chain is built from TRBV2 and TRBJ2-7, with D possibly matching TRBD1 (5 bases). The CDR3 has 13 residues. V lost 6 bases, J lost 2 bases, and 11 bases lay in between. Germline lookup yields CDR1 SNHLY and CDR2 FYNNEI. The CDR3 nucleotides read TGTGCCAGCAGGACCGACAGTACCTACGAGCAGTACTTC. It translates to CASRTDSTYEQYF. Filled out from reference TRBV2 and TRBJ2-7, the complete variable domain reads EPEVTQTPSHQVTQMGQEVILRCVPISNHLYFYWYRQILGQKVEFLVSFYNNEISEKSEIFDDQFSVERPDGSNFTLKIRSTKLEDSAMYFCASRTDSTYEQYFGPGTRLTVT.

To note about this clone: Different DNA sequences within this sample yield the same CDR3. The V and J genes are TRBV6-5 and TRBJ1-3; D is unclear. The CDR3 runs 15 residues. Germline CDR1 and CDR2: MNHEY and SVGAGI. The V end was cut by 0 bases, the J end by 0 bases, with 6 bases between. The CDR3 sequence: CASSYSGSSGNTIYF. CDR3 DNA: TGTGCCAGCAGTTACTCCGGGAGCTCTGGAAACACCATATATTTT.

The J gene is TRBJ1-6, the V gene TRBV27, with a possible D match to TRBD1 (5 bases). Germline V gene sequence: CDR1 MNHEY, CDR2 SMNVEV (reference sequence). Trimming removed 4 bases at V and 8 bases at J, with 15 bases between. There are 15 residues in the CDR3. This CDR3 reads CASSSIRDGHSPLHF. In DNA, the CDR3 is TGTGCCAGCAGTTCCATCCGGGACGGTCATTCACCCCTCCACTTT.

Worth noting for this clone: This specimen includes other DNA sequences encoding the same CDR3. The V gene is TRBV18, the J gene TRBJ2-7; 8 nucleotides align to TRBD1. The germline CDR1 and CDR2 sequences are KGHSH and LQKENI. The CDR3 loop spans 15 amino acids. V shed 4 bases and J 2 bases; nucleotides not matched to a gene: 7. CDR3 nucleotides: TGTGCCAGCTCACGAACCGGGACAGGACCCTACGAGCAGTACTTC. It translates to CASSRTGTGPYEQYF.

Comments on this clone: Given a much more abundant clone one base away, this may be a read error. The rearrangement joins TRBV15 to TRBJ2-7; TRBD2 matches at 11 bases. Per germline, CDR1 LNHNV and CDR2 YYDKDF (reference sequence). The length of the CDR3 is 15 residues. CDR3 coding DNA: TGTGTCACCAGCAGGCCTAGCGGGAGGCCCTACGAGCAGTACTTC. Translated: CVTSRPSGRPYEQYF.

The chain uses TRBV25-1 and TRBJ1-2; 10 bases match TRBD1. Germline CDR1 reads MGHDK; CDR2 reads SYGVNS. The junction had 6 bases not matched to a gene; V was cut back by 4 bases and J by 10 bases. The CDR3 totals 13 residues. CDR3 DNA sequence: TGTGCCAGCAGTGCACGGGACAGGGGAAACTACACCTTC. Its protein product is CASSARDRGNYTF.

This chain links TRBV5-1 with TRBJ2-1; 11 nucleotides align to TRBD2. This CDR3 contains 16 residues. Germline CDR1 and CDR2: SGHRS and YFSETQ. Losses at the gene ends were 2 bases for V and 1 base for J; bases not matched to a gene: 2. CDR3 DNA sequence: TGCGCCAGCAGCTTCCGGACTAGCGGGTCCTACAATGAGCAGTTCTTC. As protein: CASSFRTSGSYNEQFF.

The chain has TRBV30 and TRBJ2-3; TRBD1 aligns across 7 bases. This CDR3 spans 15 amino acids. Trimming cost V 3 bases and J 5 bases; bases outside gene matches: 11. Per germline, CDR1 GTSNPN and CDR2 SVGIG (reference sequence). CDR3 loop: CAWSTRDRGGDTQYF. The CDR3 DNA reads as TGTGCCTGGAGCACCCGGGACAGAGGAGGAGATACGCAGTATTTT. Supplemented by reference TRBV30 and TRBJ2-3, the full variable domain reads SQTIHQWPATLVQPVGSPLSLECTVEGTSNPNLYWYRQAAGRGLQLLFYSVGIGQISSEVPQNLSASRPQDRQFILSSKKLLLSDSGFYLCAWSTRDRGGDTQYFGPGTRLTVL.

The chain combines TRBV7-2 with TRBJ2-7; 7 bases are a match to TRBD1. From germline, CDR1 is SGHTA and CDR2 FQGNSA. CDR3 length: 16 amino acids. V was pared by 5 bases and J by 4 bases, with 14 bases of the junction left unmatched. The CDR3, as DNA: TGTGCCAGCAGCGCCGACCACTTGACAGGGTGGTACGAGCAGTACTTC. Translated: CASSADHLTGWYEQYF.

The CDR3 coding sequence is TGTGCCATCAGTGAGAATTTCGACGAGCAGTACTTC. It translates to CAISENFDEQYF. V and J are TRBV10-3 and TRBJ2-7; no clear D gene. Germline V gene data show CDR1 as ENHRY and CDR2 as SYGVKD. The ends were cut back, 2 bases at V and 5 bases at J, with 7 bases in the middle. CDR3 length: 12 amino acids.

This chain links TRBV30 with TRBJ2-7, with D perhaps being TRBD1 or TRBD2 (6 bases each). The V gene's germline CDR1 is GTSNPN and CDR2 SVGIG (reference sequence). The V gene lost 0 bases and the J gene lost 5 bases, with 14 bases spanning the gap. There are 14 residues in the CDR3. The CDR3 loop is CAWSVGGSQNEQYF. As DNA, the CDR3 is TGTGCCTGGAGTGTAGGGGGGTCCCAGAACGAGCAGTACTTC.

J is TRBJ1-2 and V is TRBV2, with a weak D call TRBD1 (6 bases). CDR1 and CDR2 from the germline V gene are SNHLY and FYNNEI. The V end lost 6 bases, the J end lost 4 bases, and 15 bases lay between the germline ends. The CDR3 totals 14 residues. In nucleotides, the CDR3 is TGTGCCAGCAGGGGCACAGGGAAACTCTATGGCTACACCTTC. This gives the protein CASRGTGKLYGYTF.

The count of this clone is one. Additional DNA sequences in this sample encode the identical CDR3. The chain uses TRBV6-5 and TRBJ1-6, with 7 bases lining up with TRBD1. Per the germline V gene, CDR1 is MNHEY and CDR2 is SVGAGI. The CDR3 contains 14 residues. J gave up 7 bases and V 5 bases, and 5 bases lay outside the gene matches. The CDR3 sequence is CASSRTGGNSPLHF. DNA of the CDR3: TGTGCCAGCAGTCGGACAGGCGGGAATTCACCCCTCCACTTT.